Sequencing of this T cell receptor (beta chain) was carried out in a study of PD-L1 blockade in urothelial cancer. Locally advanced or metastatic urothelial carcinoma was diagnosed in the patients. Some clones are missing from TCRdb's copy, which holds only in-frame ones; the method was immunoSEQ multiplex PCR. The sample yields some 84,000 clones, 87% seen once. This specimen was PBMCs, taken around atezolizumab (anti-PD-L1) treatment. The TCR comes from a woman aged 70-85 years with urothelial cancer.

The CDR3 sequence: CASRPFTGTRQETQYF. The CDR3 DNA sequence: TGTGCCAGCAGACCCTTCACCGGGACAAGGCAAGAGACCCAGTACTTC. The gene calls are TRBV11-2 and TRBJ2-5; the D gene is possibly TRBD1 (6 bases). The CDR3 covers 16 residues. CDR1 SGHAT and CDR2 FQNNGV come from the germline V gene. The ends were cut back, 6 bases at V and 2 bases at J, with 19 bases in the middle.